Shown below are 27 T cell receptor beta chains from a single sample sequenced in a study of T cell responses to AZD1222 COVID-19 vaccine. Method: immunoSEQ multiplex PCR; TCRdb's copy keeps in-frame clones and lacks some. The sample has about 110,000 clones, 85% to 90% seen once. Sequenced here: peripheral blood, sampled 28 days after the second AZD1222 dose. These receptors came from an adult who received the AZD1222 COVID-19 vaccine.

This clone was observed a handful of times. The rearrangement links TRBV28 to TRBJ2-3; TRBD1 agrees at 7 bases. The J segment lost 2 bases and the V segment lost 4 bases, leaving 6 bases of the junction unmatched. Germline V lookup: CDR1 MDHEN, CDR2 SYDVKM. The CDR3 extends over 15 amino acids. The CDR3 region has the DNA TGTGCCAGCAGTTCCAGGACAGGACACACAGATACGCAGTATTTT. Amino acid sequence: CASSSRTGHTDTQYF.

The gene calls are TRBV11-2 and TRBJ2-7, with D possibly matching TRBD1 (5 bases). CDR3 length: 13 amino acids. The germline V gene encodes CDR1 SGHAT and CDR2 FQNNGV. V lost 2 bases and J 13 bases, leaving 18 bases between the germline ends. The DNA for the CDR3 is TGTGCCAGCAGCTTATCAAGGAGAGACAGAGTTTACTTC. This codes for CASSLSRRDRVYF.

The genes are TRBV18 and TRBJ1-1; D call uncertain. V lost 2 bases, J lost 4 bases, and 11 bases lay in between. The CDR3 covers 14 residues. Germline loops: CDR1 KGHSH, CDR2 LQKENI. CDR3 DNA: TGTGCCAGCTCACCAGGGGTTGGGAGCACTGAAGCTTTCTTT. This translates into CASSPGVGSTEAFF.

The CDR3 reads CASSPPERTRRVVGYTF. The CDR3 DNA reads TGTGCCAGCTCACCCCCAGAGCGCACTAGAAGGGTCGTTGGCTACACCTTC. The genes are TRBV18 and TRBJ1-2, with unresolved D. CDR1 is KGHSH, CDR2 LQKENI, per germline. Trimming shortened V by 3 bases and J by 7 bases, and 24 bases separated the two germline ends. The CDR3 covers 17 residues.

This clone is a singleton in its sample. This chain links TRBV7-3 with TRBJ2-1, with D possibly being TRBD2 (6 bases). This CDR3 region has 12 residues. Trimming pared 6 bases from V and 6 bases from J, leaving 9 bases between. From germline, CDR1 is SGHTA and CDR2 FQGTGA. DNA of the CDR3: TGTGCCAGCAGGTCTAGCGTCAATGAGCAGTTCTTC. It encodes CASRSSVNEQFF.

The chain combines TRBV24-1 with TRBJ2-2; 7 nucleotides align to TRBD1. Germline assignment: CDR1 KGHDR and CDR2 SFDVKD. This CDR3 spans 16 amino acids. Germline trimming cut 2 bases from V and 2 bases from J; bases unmatched to any gene: 4. The CDR3 sequence is CATSDSRQGNTGELFF. The CDR3 region has the DNA TGTGCCACCAGTGATTCTCGACAGGGAAACACCGGGGAGCTGTTTTTT.

The V and J genes are TRBV9 and TRBJ1-2; a possible D gene is TRBD1 (5 bases). With 0 bases removed from V and 1 base from J, the gap between germline ends came to 10 bases. Germline V gene data show CDR1 as SGDLS and CDR2 as YYNGEE. The CDR3 runs 15 residues. CDR3: CASSVGGEYNYGYTF. The CDR3 DNA is TGTGCCAGCAGCGTAGGGGGGGAATATAACTATGGCTACACCTTC.

The rearrangement joins TRBV6-4 to TRBJ1-2; D gene uncertain. Trimming took 3 bases from V and 6 from J, leaving 17 bases between them. Germline V gene sequence: CDR1 MRHNA, CDR2 SNTAGT. CDR3 size: 15 residues. CDR3 in DNA: TGTGCCAGCAGTGATCGGGGAATGGGTCTTGATGGCTACACCTTC. The encoded protein is CASSDRGMGLDGYTF.

The chain is built from TRBV5-1 and TRBJ2-5; D might be TRBD2 (5 bases). This CDR3 has 16 residues. The V gene lost 0 bases and the J gene lost 0 bases, with 12 bases spanning the gap. Looked up from germline, CDR1 is SGHRS and CDR2 is YFSETQ. CDR3 loop: CASSLVGATYQETQYF. The DNA for the CDR3 is TGCGCCAGCAGCTTGGTGGGAGCGACGTACCAAGAGACCCAGTACTTC.

The J gene is TRBJ2-5, the V gene TRBV9, with D possibly matching TRBD1 (5 bases). The CDR3 length is 14 residues. Germline V CDR1 and CDR2: SGDLS, YYNGEE. The V and J ends lost 4 bases and 1 base respectively, with 11 bases between them. CDR3: CASSLGHFQETQYF. The CDR3 DNA follows: TGTGCCAGCAGCCTCGGACATTTCCAAGAGACCCAGTACTTC. Full variable domain (missing parts from reference TRBV9 and TRBJ2-5): DSGVTQTPKHLITATGQRVTLRCSPRSGDLSVYWYQQSLDQGLQFLIQYYNGEERAKGNILERFSAQQFPDLHSELNLSSLELGDSALYFCASSLGHFQETQYFGPGTRLLVL.

The chain joins TRBV4-3 to TRBJ2-7; no firm D call. CDR1 is LGHNA, CDR2 YSLEER, per germline. This CDR3 has 13 amino acids. V lost 3 bases to trimming and J lost 4 bases, with 10 bases between them. The chain's CDR3 is CASSQRRSYEQYF. The CDR3 DNA follows: TGCGCCAGCAGCCAGAGAAGGAGTTACGAGCAGTACTTC.

This clone was detected once. V usage is TRBV15 and J usage is TRBJ2-3, with D maybe TRBD2 (5 bases). Per the germline V gene, CDR1 is LNHNV and CDR2 is YYDKDF (reference sequence). Deletions cut 0 bases from V and 3 bases from J, with 7 bases between. The CDR3 has 14 residues. CDR3 DNA: TGTGCCACCAGCAGAGATGGGAGAACAGATACGCAGTATTTT. It is translated as CATSRDGRTDTQYF.

The gene calls are TRBV4-1 and TRBJ2-7, with 7 bases fitting TRBD2. The J call may be mistaken, given a closer DNA end match to TRBJ2-1. Germline V gives CDR1 MGHRA, CDR2 YSYEKL. The CDR3 is 19 residues long. CDR3 in amino acids: CASSHIGLAESRSYNEQFF. Written as DNA, the CDR3 is TGCGCCAGCAGCCATATCGGGCTAGCGGAAAGCAGGTCCTACAATGAGCAGTTCTTC.

V is TRBV11-2 and J is TRBJ2-3, with 10 bases aligning to TRBD1. Trimming removed 5 bases from V and 3 bases from J; junction bases left unmatched: 5. Looked up from germline, CDR1 is SGHAT and CDR2 is FQNNGV. The CDR3 runs 15 residues. The CDR3 is CASSPDRGPTDTQYF. CDR3 nucleotides: TGTGCCAGCAGCCCCGACAGGGGGCCTACAGATACGCAGTATTTT. The full variable domain, completed using reference TRBV11-2 and TRBJ2-3, is EAGVAQSPRYKIIEKRQSVAFWCNPISGHATLYWYQQILGQGPKLLIQFQNNGVVDDSQLPKDRFSAERLKGVDSTLKIQPAKLEDSAVYLCASSPDRGPTDTQYFGPGTRLTVL.

The rearrangement joins TRBV19 to TRBJ2-1; 10 bases agree with TRBD2. CDR1 is LNHDA and CDR2 is SQIVND in the germline V gene (reference sequence). The CDR3 runs to 14 residues. The trim removed 8 bases at V and 2 bases at J, leaving 3 bases unmatched. CDR3 DNA: TGTGCCAGTCCCCTAGCGGGAGCCTACAATGAGCAGTTCTTC. Protein product: CASPLAGAYNEQFF.

V is TRBV19 and J is TRBJ1-2; D remains unclear. V lost 7 bases to trimming and J lost 1 base, with 13 bases between them. In germline, CDR1 is LNHDA, CDR2 SQIVND (reference sequence). This CDR3 is 14 amino acids long. The CDR3 loop is CASTPGGGNYGYTF. DNA of the CDR3: TGTGCCAGTACCCCCGGAGGAGGTAACTATGGCTACACCTTC.

This clone was recorded once. The chain couples TRBV7-2 to TRBJ2-7, with D perhaps TRBD1 or TRBD2 (7 bases each). Germline loops: CDR1 SGHTA, CDR2 FQGNSA. There are 14 residues in the CDR3. Trimming removed 6 bases at V and 6 bases at J, with 18 bases between. CDR3 amino acids: CASSLGRGQSEQYF. In DNA form, the CDR3 reads TGTGCCAGCAGTTTGGGGAGGGGACAGAGCGAGCAGTACTTC.

The chain employs TRBV7-6 and TRBJ2-7; TRBD1 might be the D (7 bases). The ends were cut back, 1 base at V and 5 bases at J, with 18 bases in the middle. The length of the CDR3 is 16 residues. The germline V gene encodes CDR1 SGHVS and CDR2 FNYEAQ. Written as DNA, the CDR3 is TGTGCCAGCAGCTTAGTTGGAGGGGGCGTTAGCAACGAGCAGTACTTC. It encodes CASSLVGGGVSNEQYF.

This chain links TRBV7-9 with TRBJ2-7; 11 bases are a match to TRBD1. The CDR3 totals 14 residues. With 5 bases clipped from V and 4 bases from J, the junction kept 4 bases outside the gene matches. Germline CDR1 reads SEHNR; CDR2 reads FQNEAQ (reference sequence). This CDR3 reads CASSRGQGVYEQYF. As DNA, the CDR3 is TGTGCCAGCAGCAGGGGACAGGGGGTTTACGAGCAGTACTTC.

The chain links TRBV9 to TRBJ1-5; the match to TRBD1 covers 7 bases. In germline, CDR1 is SGDLS, CDR2 YYNGEE. The V segment lost 4 bases and the J segment 4 bases; nucleotides outside the gene matches: 8. The CDR3 loop spans 15 amino acids. The CDR3 coding sequence is TGTGCCAGCAGCATAGAGGACAGGCCAAATCAGCCCCAGCATTTT. This sequence encodes CASSIEDRPNQPQHF.

This clone showed up just a few times. The chain recombines TRBV28 with TRBJ1-2; 8 bases are a match to TRBD1. Per the germline V gene, CDR1 is MDHEN and CDR2 is SYDVKM. The CDR3 sequence is 14 residues long. With V trimmed by 2 bases and J by 8 bases, 7 bases remained unmatched. The CDR3 DNA reads as TGTGCCAGCAGTTTACGCTCAGGGGGCAGGGGCTACACCTTC. Translation gives CASSLRSGGRGYTF.

The genes are TRBV27 and TRBJ1-3; no firm D call. The CDR3 runs 11 residues. Germline CDR1 and CDR2: MNHEY and SMNVEV (reference sequence). Deletions cut 6 bases from V and 10 bases from J, with 10 bases between. CDR3 residues: CASSPTRTIYF. Written as DNA, the CDR3 is TGTGCCAGCAGCCCGACGCGGACCATATATTTT.

The chain uses TRBV27 and TRBJ1-4; D is undetermined. The CDR3 extends over 14 amino acids. Trimming took off 6 bases at V and 4 bases at J, with 12 bases between the two ends. Per germline, CDR1 MNHEY and CDR2 SMNVEV (reference sequence). CDR3 sequence (DNA): TGTGCCAGCAGCGCGGGCCTAAATAATGAAAAACTGTTTTTT. It codes for CASSAGLNNEKLFF.

Only one count was recorded for this clone. The chain has TRBV7-2 and TRBJ2-5; 7 nucleotides match TRBD2. V was pared by 2 bases and J by 5 bases, with 11 bases of the junction left unmatched. In germline, CDR1 is SGHTA, CDR2 FQGNSA. The CDR3 covers 16 residues. In DNA form, the CDR3 reads TGTGCCAGCAGCTTATCGGGGGGAAACCGAGCGGAGACCCAGTACTTC. Residues: CASSLSGGNRAETQYF.

V gene TRBV2 combines with J gene TRBJ2-2, with D perhaps given as TRBD1 or TRBD2 (6 bases each). Germline CDR1 and CDR2: SNHLY and FYNNEI. The CDR3 totals 15 residues. With 3 bases removed from V and 0 bases from J, the gap between germline ends came to 8 bases. DNA of the CDR3: TGTGCCAGCAGTGACGGGGGCCCGAACACCGGGGAGCTGTTTTTT. Translation: CASSDGGPNTGELFF.

The rearrangement joins TRBV28 to TRBJ1-4; 11 nucleotides line up with TRBD1. This CDR3 region has 16 residues. The J segment lost 4 bases and the V segment lost 3 bases, leaving 4 bases of the junction unmatched. Germline CDR1 reads MDHEN; CDR2 reads SYDVKM. In nucleotides, the CDR3 is TGTGCCAGCAGTTTTAGAGGGACAGGGGGTAATGAAAAACTGTTTTTT. It yields the protein CASSFRGTGGNEKLFF.

The J gene is TRBJ2-2, the V gene TRBV4-1; D remains ambiguous. In germline, CDR1 is MGHRA, CDR2 YSYEKL. The germline V and J ends were trimmed by 0 bases and 7 bases, with 3 bases remaining between them. The CDR3 runs 12 residues. The CDR3 coding sequence is TGCGCCAGCAGCCAAGATCGCGGGGAGCTGTTTTTT. Residues: CASSQDRGELFF.